Listed here are 25 T cell receptor beta chains from one sample, sequenced in a study of siplizumab effects on memory and regulatory T cells. TCRdb's table, derived via immunoSEQ multiplex PCR, lists solely in-frame clones and lacks some. The sample includes approximately 94,000 clones, 94% of them seen just once. The sample consisted of non-Treg CD4+ T cells sorted from blood. These receptors all come from a human donor in good health.

The chain links TRBV19 to TRBJ2-7, with D maybe TRBD1 (6 bases). CDR3 length: 13 amino acids. Trimming shortened V by 6 bases and J by 2 bases, and 11 bases separated the two germline ends. Germline V gene lookup returns CDR1 LNHDA and CDR2 SQIVND (reference sequence). CDR3 loop: CASRGANTYEQYF. As DNA, the CDR3 is TGTGCCAGTAGGGGGGCAAATACCTACGAGCAGTACTTC.

This clone is a singleton in its sample. CDR3 loop: CASRQTGRETQYF. The CDR3 DNA is TGTGCCAGCAGGCAGACAGGGAGGGAGACCCAGTACTTC. The chain combines TRBV14 with TRBJ2-5; possible D gene TRBD1, 7 bases. CDR3 size: 13 residues. Trimming pared 6 bases from V and 5 bases from J, leaving 13 bases between. Germline CDR1 and CDR2: SGHDN and FVKESK.

This chain links TRBV10-3 with TRBJ2-3, with 10 bases matching TRBD2. The germline V gene encodes CDR1 ENHRY and CDR2 SYGVKD. Germline trimming cut 2 bases from V and 3 bases from J; bases unmatched to any gene: 5. The CDR3 runs 16 residues. The CDR3 nucleotides read TGTGCCATCAGTGAGGCTAGCGGGAGAATGACAGATACGCAGTATTTT. Its translation is CAISEASGRMTDTQYF.

This rearrangement joins TRBV27 to TRBJ2-3; tentative D call: TRBD2 (5 bases). The V gene's germline CDR1 is MNHEY and CDR2 SMNVEV (reference sequence). The germline V and J ends were trimmed by 6 bases and 4 bases, with 11 bases remaining between them. The CDR3 length is 13 residues. CDR3 DNA sequence: TGTGCCAGCAGAGCCGACGGGGCAGATACGCAGTATTTT. The encoded protein is CASRADGADTQYF.

The CDR3 here is CASSLGDIHHNEQFF. The CDR3 bases are TGTGCCAGCAGCTTAGGGGACATACACCACAATGAGCAGTTCTTC. The chain combines TRBV7-3 with TRBJ2-1, with D perhaps matching TRBD1 (6 bases). Germline V gene lookup returns CDR1 SGHTA and CDR2 FQGTGA. V lost 2 bases and J lost 5, with 13 bases in between. The CDR3 covers 15 residues. The full variable domain, in which reference TRBV7-3 and TRBJ2-1 provide the parts outside the CDR3, is GAGVSQTPSNKVTEKGKYVELRCDPISGHTALYWYRQSLGQGPEFLIYFQGTGAADDSGLPNDRFFAVRPEGSVSTLKIQRTERGDSAVYLCASSLGDIHHNEQFFGPGTRLTVL.

The rearrangement joins TRBV27 to TRBJ2-3, with 11 bases fitting TRBD1. Losses at the gene ends were 0 bases for V and 4 bases for J; bases not matched to a gene: 6. CDR1 and CDR2 (germline): MNHEY, SMNVEV (reference sequence). CDR3 size: 17 residues. CDR3 sequence reads: CASSLSWTGGIADTQYF. The CDR3 coding sequence is TGTGCCAGCAGTTTATCCTGGACAGGGGGCATCGCAGATACGCAGTATTTT.

V usage is TRBV5-1 and J usage is TRBJ1-1; maybe TRBD1 (5 bases). The V gene's germline CDR1 is SGHRS and CDR2 YFSETQ. CDR3 size: 13 residues. Trimming removed 5 bases at V and 6 bases at J, with 14 bases between. The CDR3 spells CASRGGVEAEAFF. In DNA, the CDR3 is TGCGCCAGCAGGGGAGGGGTAGAGGCTGAAGCTTTCTTT.

The chain links TRBV14 to TRBJ2-2; 16 nucleotides line up with TRBD2. The CDR3 covers 18 residues. CDR1 is SGHDN and CDR2 is FVKESK in the germline V gene. The V gene end was trimmed by 6 bases and the J gene end by 6 bases; junction bases not matched to a gene: 10. CDR3 DNA sequence: TGTGCCAGCAGACCCGGGACTAGCGGGAGGGCCGCAGCCGGGGAGCTGTTTTTT. It translates to CASRPGTSGRAAAGELFF.

The chain uses TRBV4-1 and TRBJ2-5, with D tentatively TRBD1 (5 bases). The germline gives CDR1 MGHRA, CDR2 YSYEKL. The V and J ends lost 0 bases and 1 base respectively, with 15 bases between them. This CDR3 has 17 amino acids. CDR3 bases: TGCGCCAGCAGCCAAGAAGGTAGGGGTGCGGTCCAAGAGACCCAGTACTTC. It specifies CASSQEGRGAVQETQYF.

The chain links TRBV19 to TRBJ1-2; 11 nucleotides match TRBD1. V shed 6 bases and J 7 bases; nucleotides not matched to a gene: 7. The CDR3 length is 14 residues. From germline, CDR1 is LNHDA and CDR2 SQIVND (reference sequence). The CDR3 nucleotides are TGTGCCAGTAGAATTGGACAGGGGGCTCTTGGCTACACCTTC. It yields the protein CASRIGQGALGYTF.

The DNA of the CDR3 is TGTGCCAGGGGGCCAGGGTCACCATCGGTCGAGCAGTACTTC. This encodes CARGPGSPSVEQYF. The chain joins TRBV27 to TRBJ2-7; perhaps TRBD1 as D (5 bases). Trimming cost V 9 bases and J 6 bases, with 21 bases left between them. Germline values: CDR1 MNHEY, CDR2 SMNVEV (reference sequence). The CDR3 extends over 14 amino acids.

The V gene is TRBV7-9, the J gene TRBJ1-1; D is ambiguous. CDR1 and CDR2 (germline): SEHNR, FQNEAQ (reference sequence). V lost 3 bases and J 6 bases, leaving 11 bases between the germline ends. The CDR3 covers 13 residues. The CDR3 is CASSFKRGPEAFF. CDR3 sequence (DNA): TGTGCCAGCAGCTTTAAACGGGGTCCTGAAGCTTTCTTT.

The chain links TRBV5-6 to TRBJ2-7; 7 bases fit TRBD1. This CDR3 contains 13 residues. Trimming cost V 3 bases and J 4 bases; bases outside gene matches: 4. Germline-derived CDR1 and CDR2 are SGHDT and YYEEEE. CDR3 in DNA: TGTGCCAGCAGCTCCCGGACAGGATACGAGCAGTACTTC. It yields the protein CASSSRTGYEQYF.

The genes are TRBV4-1 and TRBJ2-1, with D perhaps given as TRBD1 or TRBD2 (5 bases each). This CDR3 region has 19 residues. V gave up 2 bases and J gave up 0 bases, with 20 bases separating them. Germline CDR1 reads MGHRA; CDR2 reads YSYEKL. The CDR3 loop is CASSQHKFTGTASYNEQFF. CDR3 DNA sequence: TGCGCCAGCAGCCAACATAAATTCACCGGGACGGCCTCCTACAATGAGCAGTTCTTC.

The rearrangement joins TRBV18 to TRBJ1-5; no reliable D call. This CDR3 has 15 residues. The germline V gene has CDR1 KGHSH and CDR2 LQKENI. Between the trimmed V and J ends, which lost 3 bases and 0 bases, there was a span of 9 bases. Written as DNA, the CDR3 is TGTGCCAGCTCACCCTCAGTATATAGCAATCAGCCCCAGCATTTT. Translated, it gives CASSPSVYSNQPQHF.

This rearrangement joins TRBV9 to TRBJ2-5, with 7 nucleotides matching TRBD2. The DNA end is a closer match to TRBJ2-7, so the J assignment may be wrong. Germline V gene lookup returns CDR1 SGDLS and CDR2 YYNGEE. The CDR3 runs 15 residues. CDR3 nucleotides: TGTGCCAGCAGCGTAGATGGCGGGAGTCGATACGAGCAGTACTTC. Protein: CASSVDGGSRYEQYF.

The table lists this clone with many counts. The chain links TRBV5-1 to TRBJ2-5; D uncertain. The germline V and J ends were trimmed by 0 bases and 2 bases, with 5 bases remaining between them. Germline V gene data show CDR1 as SGHRS and CDR2 as YFSETQ. The CDR3 loop spans 13 amino acids. The CDR3 sequence is CASSLGSQETQYF. In DNA form, the CDR3 reads TGCGCCAGCAGCTTGGGATCTCAAGAGACCCAGTACTTC.

This clone turned up a few times. This CDR3 is CASSQEVTGVNTEAFF. The CDR3 coding sequence is TGCGCCAGCAGCCAAGAGGTGACAGGGGTGAACACTGAAGCTTTCTTT. The chain couples TRBV4-1 to TRBJ1-1; 8 bases match TRBD1. The CDR3 length is 16 residues. The ends lost 0 bases at V and 0 bases at J; junction bases unmatched: 3. Germline CDR1 MGHRA, CDR2 YSYEKL.

This chain links TRBV2 with TRBJ2-3, with D possibly matching TRBD1 (5 bases). The V and J ends lost 6 bases and 3 bases respectively, with 10 bases between them. The length of the CDR3 is 13 residues. The V gene's germline CDR1 is SNHLY and CDR2 FYNNEI. CDR3 nucleotide sequence: TGTGCCAGCAGACAGGACCGGACAGATACGCAGTATTTT. It yields the protein CASRQDRTDTQYF.

The V and J genes are TRBV6-1 and TRBJ1-4, with D perhaps TRBD1 (5 bases). Deletions cut 2 bases from V and 3 bases from J, with 16 bases between. Germline CDR1 is MNHNS and CDR2 is SASEGT. The CDR3 contains 17 residues. The CDR3 sequence is CASSESDRSLSNEKLFF. The CDR3 bases are TGTGCCAGCAGTGAAAGTGACAGATCCCTATCTAATGAAAAACTGTTTTTT.

This clone was counted only a few times. The CDR3 DNA sequence: TGCGCCAGCAGCCTGGACGGCTACGAGCAGTACTTC. Amino acid sequence: CASSLDGYEQYF. The chain has TRBV10-1 and TRBJ2-7; D call uncertain. The germline V and J ends were trimmed by 6 bases and 3 bases, with 9 bases remaining between them. The germline CDR1 and CDR2 sequences are WNHNN and SYGVQD (reference sequence). This CDR3 is 12 amino acids long.

CDR3 bases: TGTGCCAGCGGGGCCGGGACGATTATTTCACCCCTCCACTTT. As protein: CASGAGTIISPLHF. This chain uses TRBV6-5 with TRBJ1-6, with TRBD1 as a possible D gene (5 bases). V gave up 8 bases and J gave up 9 bases, with 17 bases separating them. Germline V gene lookup returns CDR1 MNHEY and CDR2 SVGAGI. The CDR3 loop spans 14 amino acids.

This chain links TRBV2 with TRBJ1-4; 7 bases are shared with TRBD1. Germline CDR1 reads SNHLY; CDR2 reads FYNNEI. V lost 7 bases to trimming and J lost 6 bases; unmatched junction nucleotides: 8. This CDR3 contains 14 residues. In DNA, the CDR3 is TGTGCCAGCACCCGTGACAGGGCTGATGAAAAACTGTTTTTT. Translation gives CASTRDRADEKLFF.

The chain recombines TRBV6-1 with TRBJ2-3; D possibly corresponds to TRBD2 (5 bases). There are 15 residues in the CDR3. The germline V gene has CDR1 MNHNS and CDR2 SASEGT. The V gene lost 0 bases and the J gene lost 2 bases, with 9 bases spanning the gap. The CDR3 here is CASSEARLATDTQYF. The CDR3 coding sequence is TGTGCCAGCAGTGAAGCCAGGCTAGCCACAGATACGCAGTATTTT.

The chain uses TRBV6-1 and TRBJ2-1; 8 nucleotides agree with TRBD2. CDR1 is MNHNS, CDR2 SASEGT, per germline. Trimming cost V 0 bases and J 3 bases; bases outside gene matches: 7. The length of the CDR3 is 17 residues. The DNA for the CDR3 is TGTGCCAGCAGTGAAGCGGGGGGCAGCGGGAGCTACAATGAGCAGTTCTTC. This codes for CASSEAGGSGSYNEQFF.